This is a list of T cell receptor beta chains from one sample in a study of sequential checkpoint blockade in melanoma. The data were produced by immunoSEQ multiplex PCR, yet TCRdb's version contains in-frame clones alone and is incomplete. The sample carries 35,000 to 50,000 clones, roughly 85% recorded once. The source material was CD8+ T cells sorted from blood (inferred from file names), sampled from a patient given nivolumab and ipilimumab in sequence. These receptors all come from a human donor with melanoma. CDR3s include the opening cysteine and the closing phenylalanine or tryptophan. A D gene is named only where the DNA matches it firmly. Some rows mark clone size as missing; the rest say once, few, many or name a class of expanded clone.

D	V	size	J	DNA	CDR3
.	TRBV7-2	few	TRBJ1-1	TGTGCCAGCAGCCCTGTGAGTGGCACTGAAGCTTTCTTT	CASSPVSGTEAFF
.	TRBV30	.	TRBJ1-6	TGTGCCTGGAGTGTACTCGGAGGGGTCCTCCACTTT	CAWSVLGGVLHF
TRBD1	TRBV27	.	TRBJ2-5	TGTGCCAGCAGTTTGGGGACAGGGGTAGGGTTGGACACGGAGACCCAGTACTTC	CASSLGTGVGLDTETQYF
.	TRBV19	.	TRBJ2-7	TGTGCCAGTTCGTGGGGGGGCGGCTACGAGCAGTACTTC	CASSWGGGYEQYF
.	TRBV9	.	TRBJ2-1	TGTGCCAGCAGCGTAGTAGCTAGCGAGCGCAATGAGCAGTTCTTC	CASSVVASERNEQFF
.	TRBV9	.	TRBJ2-3	TGTGCCAGCAGCGTACTTTTGACAGATACGCAGTATTTT	CASSVLLTDTQYF
TRBD2	TRBV4-3	.	TRBJ2-3	TGCGCCAGCAGCCAGGGGACTAGCGCCACAGATACGCAGTATTTT	CASSQGTSATDTQYF
.	TRBV14	few	TRBJ2-1	TGTGCCACCAATACTCTACGCGTGAATGAGCAGTTCTTC	CATNTLRVNEQFF
.	TRBV4-1	.	TRBJ2-3	TGCGCCAGCAGCGACAGGAGAGCATCTAGCACAGATACGCAGTATTTT	CASSDRRASSTDTQYF
.	TRBV11-2	.	TRBJ2-7	TGTGCCAGCAGCTTAGTCGGTCAGGCCTACTACGAGCAGTACTTC	CASSLVGQAYYEQYF
TRBD1	TRBV28	.	TRBJ2-7	TGTGCCAGCAGTCCACTGACAGGGATCAACGAGCAGTACTTC	CASSPLTGINEQYF
.	TRBV30	once	TRBJ2-3	TGTGCCGTGGAAGCCCCCGGGCCTACGGTGGAGGTTACGCAGTATTTT	CAVEAPGPTVEVTQYF
.	TRBV6-5	.	TRBJ2-3	TGTGCCAGCAGTTACGCCGGGAGATATGCAGATACGCAGTATTTT	CASSYAGRYADTQYF